The T cell receptor (beta chain) described here comes from a study of blood T cell repertoires in COVID-19. Methods used by the authors: Nucleated cell number was recorded as an estimate derived from reference gene primer amplification. Profiling relied on immunoSEQ multiplex PCR, and the TCRdb table lists in-frame clones only, not all of them. From that table come the V and J calls and clone size; the DNA was used to work out D and trimming. The sample records fewer than 250,000 clones, 89% being singletons. The sequenced sample consisted of peripheral blood. This TCR derives from a man aged 60-69 years who had recovered from COVID-19.

The chain's CDR3 is CASSEYKGRGNEKLFF. DNA for the CDR3: TGTGCCAGCAGTGAATATAAGGGGCGGGGTAATGAAAAACTGTTTTTT. The chain couples TRBV25-1 to TRBJ1-4, with a weak D call TRBD1 (5 bases). The V and J ends lost 0 bases and 4 bases respectively, with 12 bases between them. Germline CDR1 reads MGHDK; CDR2 reads SYGVNS. The CDR3 length is 16 residues.